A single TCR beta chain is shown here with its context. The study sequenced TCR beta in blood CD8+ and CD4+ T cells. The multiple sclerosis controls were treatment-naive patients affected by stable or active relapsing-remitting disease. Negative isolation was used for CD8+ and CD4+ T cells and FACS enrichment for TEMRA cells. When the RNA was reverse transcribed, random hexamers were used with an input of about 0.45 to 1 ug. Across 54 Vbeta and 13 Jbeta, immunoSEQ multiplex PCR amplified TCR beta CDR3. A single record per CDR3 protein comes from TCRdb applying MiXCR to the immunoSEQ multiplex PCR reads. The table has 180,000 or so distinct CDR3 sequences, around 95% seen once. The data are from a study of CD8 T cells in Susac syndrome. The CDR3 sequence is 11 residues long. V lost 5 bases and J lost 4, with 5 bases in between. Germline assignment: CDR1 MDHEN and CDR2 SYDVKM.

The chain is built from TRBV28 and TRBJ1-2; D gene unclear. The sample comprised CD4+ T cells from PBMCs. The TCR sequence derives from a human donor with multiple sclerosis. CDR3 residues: CASSKVYGYTF. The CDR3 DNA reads TGTGCCAGCAGTAAAGTCTATGGCTACACCTTC.